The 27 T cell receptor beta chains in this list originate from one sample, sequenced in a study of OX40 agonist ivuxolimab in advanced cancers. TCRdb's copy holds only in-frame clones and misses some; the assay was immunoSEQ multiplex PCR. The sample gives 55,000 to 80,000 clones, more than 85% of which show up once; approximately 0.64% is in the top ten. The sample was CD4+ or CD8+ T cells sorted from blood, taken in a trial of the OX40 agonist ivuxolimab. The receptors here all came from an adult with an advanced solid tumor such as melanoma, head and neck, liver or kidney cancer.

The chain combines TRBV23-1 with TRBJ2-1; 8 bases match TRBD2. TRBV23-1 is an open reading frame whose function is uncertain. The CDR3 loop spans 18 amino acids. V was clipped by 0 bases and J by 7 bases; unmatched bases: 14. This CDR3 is CASSQSTLVLAEKNEQFF. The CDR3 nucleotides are TGCGCCAGCAGTCAATCGACATTGGTACTAGCGGAAAAAAATGAGCAGTTCTTC.

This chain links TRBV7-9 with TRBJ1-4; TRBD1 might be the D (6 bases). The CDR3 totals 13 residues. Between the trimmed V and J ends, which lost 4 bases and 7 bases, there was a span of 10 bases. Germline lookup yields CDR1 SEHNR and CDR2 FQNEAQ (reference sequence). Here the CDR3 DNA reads TGTGCCAGCAGCTCGGGGGGGCGTGAAAAACTGTTTTTT. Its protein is CASSSGGREKLFF.

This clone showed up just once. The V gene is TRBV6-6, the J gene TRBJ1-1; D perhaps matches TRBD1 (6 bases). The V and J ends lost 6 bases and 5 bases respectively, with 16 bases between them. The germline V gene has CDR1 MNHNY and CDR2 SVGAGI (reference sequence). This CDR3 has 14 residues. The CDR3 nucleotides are TGTGCCAGCAGCACAGACAGGTTGACAACTGAAGCTTTCTTT. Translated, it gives CASSTDRLTTEAFF.

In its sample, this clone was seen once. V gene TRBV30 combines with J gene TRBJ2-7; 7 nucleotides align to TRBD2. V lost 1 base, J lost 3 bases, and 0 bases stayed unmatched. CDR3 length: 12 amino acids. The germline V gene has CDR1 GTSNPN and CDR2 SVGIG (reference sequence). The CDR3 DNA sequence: TGTGCCTGGAGTGGGACTAGCTACGAGCAGTACTTC. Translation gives CAWSGTSYEQYF. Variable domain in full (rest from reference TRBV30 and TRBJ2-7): SQTIHQWPATLVQPVGSPLSLECTVEGTSNPNLYWYRQAAGRGLQLLFYSVGIGQISSEVPQNLSASRPQDRQFILSSKKLLLSDSGFYLCAWSGTSYEQYFGPGTRLTVT.

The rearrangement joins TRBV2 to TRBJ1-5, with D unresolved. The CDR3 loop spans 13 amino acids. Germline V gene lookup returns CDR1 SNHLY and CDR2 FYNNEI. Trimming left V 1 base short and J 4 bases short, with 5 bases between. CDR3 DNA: TGTGCCAGCAGTGAAGACTTGAATCAGCCCCAGCATTTT. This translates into CASSEDLNQPQHF.

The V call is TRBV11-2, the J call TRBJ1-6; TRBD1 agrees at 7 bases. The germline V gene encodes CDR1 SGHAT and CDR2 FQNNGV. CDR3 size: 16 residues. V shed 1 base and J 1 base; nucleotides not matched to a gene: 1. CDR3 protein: CASSLGQGSYNSPLHF. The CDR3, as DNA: TGTGCCAGCAGCTTAGGACAGGGTTCCTATAATTCACCCCTCCACTTT.

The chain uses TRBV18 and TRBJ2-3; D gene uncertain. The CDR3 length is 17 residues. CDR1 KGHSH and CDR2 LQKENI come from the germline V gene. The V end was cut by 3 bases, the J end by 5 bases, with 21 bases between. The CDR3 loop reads CASSPRLSEWSGDTQYF. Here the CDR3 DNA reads TGTGCCAGCTCACCGCGACTGAGCGAGTGGAGTGGAGATACGCAGTATTTT. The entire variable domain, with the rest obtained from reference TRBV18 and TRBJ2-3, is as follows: NAGVMQNPRHLVRRRGQEARLRCSPMKGHSHVYWYRQLPEEGLKFMVYLQKENIIDESGMPKERFSAEFPKEGPSILRIQQVVRGDSAAYFCASSPRLSEWSGDTQYFGPGTRLTVL.

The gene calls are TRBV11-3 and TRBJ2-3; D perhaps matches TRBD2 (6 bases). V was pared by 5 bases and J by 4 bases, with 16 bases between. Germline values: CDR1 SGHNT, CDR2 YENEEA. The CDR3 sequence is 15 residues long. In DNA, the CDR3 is TGTGCCAGCAGCCTCCCCTACGGGAGCGCAGATACGCAGTATTTT. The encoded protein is CASSLPYGSADTQYF.

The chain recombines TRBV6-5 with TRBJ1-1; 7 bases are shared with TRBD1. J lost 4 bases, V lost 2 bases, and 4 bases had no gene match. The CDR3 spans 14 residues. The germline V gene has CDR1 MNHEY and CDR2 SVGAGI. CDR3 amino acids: CASSYTKGATEAFF. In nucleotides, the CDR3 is TGTGCCAGCAGTTACACAAAGGGGGCCACTGAAGCTTTCTTT.

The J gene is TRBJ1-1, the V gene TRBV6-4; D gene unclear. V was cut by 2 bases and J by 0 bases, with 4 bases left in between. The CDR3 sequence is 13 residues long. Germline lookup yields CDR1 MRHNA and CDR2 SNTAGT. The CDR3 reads CASSDRVNTEAFF. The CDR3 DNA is TGTGCCAGCAGTGACAGGGTGAACACTGAAGCTTTCTTT.

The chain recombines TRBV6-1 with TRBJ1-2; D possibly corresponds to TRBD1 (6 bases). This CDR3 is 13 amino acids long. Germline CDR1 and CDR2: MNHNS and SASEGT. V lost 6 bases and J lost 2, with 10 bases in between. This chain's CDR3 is CASRAGANYGYTF. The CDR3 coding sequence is TGTGCCAGCAGGGCAGGGGCGAACTATGGCTACACCTTC.

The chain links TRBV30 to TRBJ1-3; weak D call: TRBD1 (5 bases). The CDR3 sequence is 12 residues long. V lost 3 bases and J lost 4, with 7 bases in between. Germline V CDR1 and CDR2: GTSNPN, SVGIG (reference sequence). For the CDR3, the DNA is TGTGCCTGGAGAAAGGGGGGAAACACCATATATTTT. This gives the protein CAWRKGGNTIYF.

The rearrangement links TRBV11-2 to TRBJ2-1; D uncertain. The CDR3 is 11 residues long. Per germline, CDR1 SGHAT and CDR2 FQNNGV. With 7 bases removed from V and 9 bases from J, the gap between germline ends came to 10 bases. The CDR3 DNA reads TGTGCCAGCACCGAGAAGGTTGAGCAGTTCTTC. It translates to CASTEKVEQFF.

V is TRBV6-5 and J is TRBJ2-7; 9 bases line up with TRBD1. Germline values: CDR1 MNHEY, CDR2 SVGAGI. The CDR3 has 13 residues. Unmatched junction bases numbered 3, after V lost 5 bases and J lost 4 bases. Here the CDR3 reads CASSTGTGYEQYF. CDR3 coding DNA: TGTGCCAGCAGTACCGGGACAGGGTACGAGCAGTACTTC.

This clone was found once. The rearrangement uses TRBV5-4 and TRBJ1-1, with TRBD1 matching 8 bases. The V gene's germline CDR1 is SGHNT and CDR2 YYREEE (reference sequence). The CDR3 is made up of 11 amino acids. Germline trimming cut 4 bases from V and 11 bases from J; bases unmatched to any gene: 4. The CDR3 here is CASSRRQGAFF. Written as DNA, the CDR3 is TGTGCCAGCAGCCGGAGACAGGGGGCTTTCTTT.

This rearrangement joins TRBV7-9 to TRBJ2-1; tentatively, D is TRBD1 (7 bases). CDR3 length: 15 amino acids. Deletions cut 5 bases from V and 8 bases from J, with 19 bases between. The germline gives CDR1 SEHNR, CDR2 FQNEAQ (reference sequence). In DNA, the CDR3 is TGTGCCAGCAGCCGCGGGACAGCGTCTAGGGATGAGCAGTTCTTC. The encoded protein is CASSRGTASRDEQFF.

CDR3 residues: CAWRNQGGNEQFF. The CDR3 DNA reads as TGTGCCTGGAGGAACCAGGGGGGCAATGAGCAGTTCTTC. V is TRBV30 and J is TRBJ2-1; weak D call: TRBD1 (7 bases). The CDR3 is made up of 13 amino acids. Germline CDR1 and CDR2: GTSNPN and SVGIG (reference sequence). Trimming stripped 3 bases from V and 6 bases from J, with 12 bases between. The full variable domain, in which reference TRBV30 and TRBJ2-1 provide the parts outside the CDR3, is SQTIHQWPATLVQPVGSPLSLECTVEGTSNPNLYWYRQAAGRGLQLLFYSVGIGQISSEVPQNLSASRPQDRQFILSSKKLLLSDSGFYLCAWRNQGGNEQFFGPGTRLTVL.

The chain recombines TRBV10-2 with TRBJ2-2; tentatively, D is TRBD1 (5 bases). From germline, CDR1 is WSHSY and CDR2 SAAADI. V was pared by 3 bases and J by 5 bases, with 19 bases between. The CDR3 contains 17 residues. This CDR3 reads CASSDPRGRVGTGELFF. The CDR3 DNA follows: TGCGCCAGCAGTGATCCGCGCGGCAGGGTTGGGACCGGGGAGCTGTTTTTT.

The CDR3 sequence: CASSPGQYSNQPQHF. The CDR3 DNA reads TGCGCCAGCAGCCCAGGACAGTATAGCAATCAGCCCCAGCATTTT. The gene calls are TRBV5-1 and TRBJ1-5; possibly TRBD1 for D (6 bases). This CDR3 contains 15 residues. The germline V gene encodes CDR1 SGHRS and CDR2 YFSETQ. V was trimmed by 4 bases and J by 0 bases, leaving 11 bases between them.

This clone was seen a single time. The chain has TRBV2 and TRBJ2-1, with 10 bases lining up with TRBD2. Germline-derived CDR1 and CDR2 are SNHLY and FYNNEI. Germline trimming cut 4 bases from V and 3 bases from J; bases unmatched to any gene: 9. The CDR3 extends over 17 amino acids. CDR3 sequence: CASSVFFSGRNYNEQFF. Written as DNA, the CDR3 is TGTGCCAGCAGTGTTTTCTTTAGCGGGAGGAACTACAATGAGCAGTTCTTC.

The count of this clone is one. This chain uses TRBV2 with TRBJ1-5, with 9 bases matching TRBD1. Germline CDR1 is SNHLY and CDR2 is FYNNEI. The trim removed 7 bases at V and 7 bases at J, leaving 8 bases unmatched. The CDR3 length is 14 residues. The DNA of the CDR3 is TGTGCCAGCAATCCGGGACAGGGCTGGCAGCCCCAGCATTTT. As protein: CASNPGQGWQPQHF. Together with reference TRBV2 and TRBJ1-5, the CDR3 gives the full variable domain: EPEVTQTPSHQVTQMGQEVILRCVPISNHLYFYWYRQILGQKVEFLVSFYNNEISEKSEIFDDQFSVERPDGSNFTLKIRSTKLEDSAMYFCASNPGQGWQPQHFGDGTRLSIL.

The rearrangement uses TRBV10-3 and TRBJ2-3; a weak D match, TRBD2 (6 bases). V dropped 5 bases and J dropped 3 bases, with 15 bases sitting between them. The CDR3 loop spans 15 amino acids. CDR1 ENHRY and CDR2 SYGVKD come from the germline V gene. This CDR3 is CAISHTSSGTDTQYF. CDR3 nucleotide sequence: TGTGCCATCAGTCATACTAGCAGCGGGACAGATACGCAGTATTTT.

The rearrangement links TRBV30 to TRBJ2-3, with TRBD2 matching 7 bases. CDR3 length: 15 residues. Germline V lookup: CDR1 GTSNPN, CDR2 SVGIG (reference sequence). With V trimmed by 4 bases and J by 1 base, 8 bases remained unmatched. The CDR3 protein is CAWTGGGRGTDTQYF. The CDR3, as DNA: TGTGCCTGGACCGGGGGAGGGAGAGGCACAGATACGCAGTATTTT.

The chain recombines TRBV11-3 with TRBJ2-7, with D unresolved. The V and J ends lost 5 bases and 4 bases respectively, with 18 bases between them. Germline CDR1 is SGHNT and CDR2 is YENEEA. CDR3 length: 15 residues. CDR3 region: CASSPRARTAYEQYF. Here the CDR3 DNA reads TGTGCCAGCAGCCCTAGGGCCAGGACCGCTTACGAGCAGTACTTC.

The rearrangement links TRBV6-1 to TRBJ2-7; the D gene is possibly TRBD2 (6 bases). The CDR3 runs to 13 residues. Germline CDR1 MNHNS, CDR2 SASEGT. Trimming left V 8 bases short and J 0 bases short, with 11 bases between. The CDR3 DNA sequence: TGTGCCAGCTTTAGCGGAACCTCCTACGAGCAGTACTTC. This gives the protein CASFSGTSYEQYF.

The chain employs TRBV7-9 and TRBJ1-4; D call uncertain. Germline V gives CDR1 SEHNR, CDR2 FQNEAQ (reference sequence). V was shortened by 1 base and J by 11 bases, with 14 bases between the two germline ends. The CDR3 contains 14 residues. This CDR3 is CASSLGIGSYKLFF. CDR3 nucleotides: TGTGCCAGCAGCTTAGGTATCGGCTCTTATAAACTGTTTTTT. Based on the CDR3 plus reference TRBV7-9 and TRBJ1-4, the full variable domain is DTGVSQNPRHKITKRGQNVTFRCDPISEHNRLYWYRQTLGQGPEFLTYFQNEAQLEKSRLLSDRFSAERPKGSFSTLEIQRTEQGDSAMYLCASSLGIGSYKLFFGSGTQLSVL.

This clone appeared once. The CDR3 coding sequence is TGTGCCTGGGCATATGGTCCACACAATGAGCAGTTCTTC. Translating it yields CAWAYGPHNEQFF. The V and J genes are TRBV30 and TRBJ2-1; D not certain. Trimming shortened V by 5 bases and J by 5 bases, and 13 bases separated the two germline ends. This CDR3 has 13 amino acids. The germline V gene has CDR1 GTSNPN and CDR2 SVGIG (reference sequence).